This T cell receptor beta chain comes out of a study of CD8+ T cells in alopecia areata. In each case, RNA was isolated and then reverse transcribed into cDNA as the sequencing template. Generated by immunoSEQ multiplex PCR, the TCRdb table keeps only in-frame clones and is missing some. This sample has about 150,000 clones; about 90% occur once, and the top ten carry approximately 16%. Germline loops: CDR1 SQVTM, CDR2 ANQGSEA. CDR3 size: 13 residues. Trimming removed 4 bases from V and 6 bases from J, with 16 bases in between. The sequencing here drew on CD8+ T cells sorted from blood, taken at week 0. The J gene is TRBJ2-7, the V gene TRBV29-1; D may be TRBD1 (5 bases). The sequence was collected from a human donor with alopecia areata. The CDR3 nucleotides are TGCAGCGTTGTGCCGGCAGGGTTTATCGAGCAGTACTTC. This sequence encodes CSVVPAGFIEQYF.